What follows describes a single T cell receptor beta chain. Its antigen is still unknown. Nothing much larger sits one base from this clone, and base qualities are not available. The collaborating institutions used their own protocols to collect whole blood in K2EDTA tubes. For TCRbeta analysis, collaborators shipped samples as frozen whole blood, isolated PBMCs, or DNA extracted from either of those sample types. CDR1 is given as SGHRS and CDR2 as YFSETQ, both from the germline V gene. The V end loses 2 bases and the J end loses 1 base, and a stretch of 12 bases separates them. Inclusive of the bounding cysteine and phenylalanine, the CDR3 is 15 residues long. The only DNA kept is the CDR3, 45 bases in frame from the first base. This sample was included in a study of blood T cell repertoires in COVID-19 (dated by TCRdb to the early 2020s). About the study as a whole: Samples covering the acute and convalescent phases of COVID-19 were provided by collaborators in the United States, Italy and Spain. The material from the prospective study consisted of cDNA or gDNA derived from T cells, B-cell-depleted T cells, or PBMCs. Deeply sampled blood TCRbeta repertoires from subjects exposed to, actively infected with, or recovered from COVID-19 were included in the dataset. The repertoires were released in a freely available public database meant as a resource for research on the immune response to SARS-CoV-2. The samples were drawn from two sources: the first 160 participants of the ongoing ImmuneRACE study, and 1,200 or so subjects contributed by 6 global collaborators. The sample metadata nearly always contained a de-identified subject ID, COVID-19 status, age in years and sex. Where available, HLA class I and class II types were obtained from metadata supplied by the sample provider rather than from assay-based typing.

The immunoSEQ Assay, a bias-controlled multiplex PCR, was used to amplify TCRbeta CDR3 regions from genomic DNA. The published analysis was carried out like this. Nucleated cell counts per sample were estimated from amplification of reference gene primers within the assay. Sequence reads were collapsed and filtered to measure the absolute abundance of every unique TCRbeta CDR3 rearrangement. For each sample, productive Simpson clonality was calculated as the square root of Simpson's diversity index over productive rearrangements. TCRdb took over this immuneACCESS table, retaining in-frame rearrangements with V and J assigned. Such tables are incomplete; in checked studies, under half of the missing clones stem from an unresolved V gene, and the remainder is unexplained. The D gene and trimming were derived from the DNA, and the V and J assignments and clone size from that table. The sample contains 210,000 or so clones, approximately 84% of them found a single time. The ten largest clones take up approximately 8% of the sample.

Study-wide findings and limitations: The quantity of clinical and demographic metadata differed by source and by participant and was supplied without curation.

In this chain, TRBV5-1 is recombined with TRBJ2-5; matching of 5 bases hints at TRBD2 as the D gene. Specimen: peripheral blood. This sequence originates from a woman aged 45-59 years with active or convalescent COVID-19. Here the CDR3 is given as CASSFASLGQETQYF. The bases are TGCGCCAGCAGCTTTGCTAGCTTGGGCCAAGAGACCCAGTACTTC.